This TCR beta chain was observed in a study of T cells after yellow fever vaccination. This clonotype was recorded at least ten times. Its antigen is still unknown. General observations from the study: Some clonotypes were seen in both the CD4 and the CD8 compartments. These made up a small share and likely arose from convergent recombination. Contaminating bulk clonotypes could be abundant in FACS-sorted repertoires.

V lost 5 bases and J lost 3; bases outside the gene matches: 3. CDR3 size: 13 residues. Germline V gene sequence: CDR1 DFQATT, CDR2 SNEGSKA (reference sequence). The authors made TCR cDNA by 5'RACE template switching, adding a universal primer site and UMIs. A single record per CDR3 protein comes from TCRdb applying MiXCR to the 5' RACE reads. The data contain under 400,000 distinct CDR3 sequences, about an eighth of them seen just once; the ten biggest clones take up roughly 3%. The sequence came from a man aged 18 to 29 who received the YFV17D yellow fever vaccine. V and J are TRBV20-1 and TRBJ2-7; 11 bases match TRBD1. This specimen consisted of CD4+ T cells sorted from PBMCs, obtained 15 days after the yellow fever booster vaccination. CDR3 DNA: TGCAGTGCTTCCGGGACAGGGGGCTACGAGCAGTACTTC. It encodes CSASGTGGYEQYF.